This record looks at one TCR beta chain sequence and its context. The sample belongs to a study of shared clonotypes between healthy human individuals. Profiled with immunoSEQ multiplex PCR; TCRdb holds only in-frame clones, not every one. The table has about 2.4 million clones, around nine tenths seen once; the top ten hold over 0.12%. The V gene end was trimmed by 4 bases and the J gene end by 0 bases; junction bases not matched to a gene: 1. Germline values: CDR1 MNHNS, CDR2 SASEGT. The CDR3 is 15 amino acids. The clonotype originates from a man between 18 and 29 years old in good health. The chain joins TRBV6-1 to TRBJ2-1; 9 bases match TRBD1. Sequenced material: naive CD4+ T cells sorted from blood. Subset here: CD45RA+ positively selected. The CDR3 sequence is CASSATGGSYNEQFF. The CDR3 coding sequence is TGTGCCAGCAGTGCGACAGGGGGCTCCTACAATGAGCAGTTCTTC.